A single sample gave rise to the 25 T cell receptor beta chains below, sequenced in a study of T cells in Graves' hyperthyroidism and ophthalmopathy. The investigators amplified TCR beta CDR3 regions from RNA transcripts. Carried out on the TCR CDR3, a first-round RT-PCR used the HTBI primer set. TCRdb reanalysed the multiplex PCR reads using MiXCR and keeps one entry per CDR3 protein. Of about 300,000 distinct CDR3 sequences detected, roughly a fifth appear once; the ten largest clones hold under 45%. What was sequenced was blood. The receptors were gathered from a man aged 50-59 years with Graves' ophthalmopathy.

This clonotype was counted only a few times. The chain recombines TRBV10-3 with TRBJ2-5; D perhaps matches TRBD1 (6 bases). Trimming left V 2 bases short and J 3 bases short, with 25 bases between. Germline V gene lookup returns CDR1 ENHRY and CDR2 SYGVKD. This CDR3 is built from 19 residues. The CDR3 DNA is TGTGCCATCAGTGAGGATATGTGGATGGAGAGGGGGAGCGAAGAGACCCAGTACTTC. Translation: CAISEDMWMERGSEETQYF.

In its sample, this clonotype was seen many times. The J gene is TRBJ2-7, the V gene TRBV3-1; D might be TRBD2 (5 bases). The CDR3 extends over 12 amino acids. V was shortened by 2 bases and J by 6 bases, with 8 bases between the two germline ends. Germline-derived CDR1 and CDR2 are LGHDT and YNNKEL (reference sequence). The CDR3 sequence: CASSQRGPEQYF. In nucleotides, the CDR3 is TGTGCCAGCAGCCAACGAGGGCCCGAGCAGTACTTC.

As regards this clonotype: This may come from a read error, since a much larger clone is one base off. It is likely a read error, because the conserved phenylalanine at the end of the CDR3 is missing. The V gene is TRBV6-1, the J gene TRBJ1-5; tentative D call: TRBD1 (5 bases). With 3 bases removed from V and 5 bases from J, the gap between germline ends came to 11 bases. CDR3 length: 14 amino acids. Germline V CDR1 and CDR2: MNHNS, SASEGT. The CDR3 region is CASSDRDAYQPQHL. The CDR3, as DNA: TGTGCCAGCAGTGACCGGGACGCCTATCAGCCCCAGCATCTT.

This clonotype was seen only a few times. The CDR3 here is CASSLAQRNTEAFF. The CDR3, as DNA: TGTGCCAGCAGCTTGGCCCAGAGGAACACTGAAGCTTTCTTT. The chain uses TRBV5-4 and TRBJ1-1; D is unclear. The germline CDR1 and CDR2 sequences are SGHNT and YYREEE (reference sequence). The ends were cut back, 0 bases at V and 1 base at J, with 7 bases in the middle. This CDR3 has 14 residues.

This clonotype has a count of ten or more. The chain employs TRBV27 and TRBJ1-5, with D perhaps TRBD1 (6 bases). V was shortened by 5 bases and J by 2 bases, with 13 bases between the two germline ends. Germline-derived CDR1 and CDR2 are MNHEY and SMNVEV (reference sequence). The CDR3 loop spans 15 amino acids. The CDR3 reads CASSPSGVGNQPQHF. DNA for the CDR3: TGTGCCAGCAGTCCTTCAGGGGTAGGCAATCAGCCCCAGCATTTT.

This clonotype was observed a few times. The CDR3 region is CASSYLRGRGADTQYF. For the CDR3, the DNA is TGTGCCAGCAGTTACCTCCGCGGGAGGGGTGCAGATACGCAGTATTTT. The V call is TRBV6-5, the J call TRBJ2-3, with 9 bases aligning to TRBD2. The CDR3 is made up of 16 amino acids. With V trimmed by 2 bases and J by 4 bases, 7 bases remained unmatched. Germline V gene data show CDR1 as MNHEY and CDR2 as SVGAGI.

This clonotype was seen at least ten times. The chain has TRBV28 and TRBJ1-6; possibly TRBD1 for D (5 bases). Deletions cut 3 bases from V and 7 bases from J, with 13 bases between. The CDR3 sequence is 15 residues long. The germline CDR1 and CDR2 sequences are MDHEN and SYDVKM. CDR3 nucleotide sequence: TGTGCCAGCAGTTTGTACGGGGGGGGGAATTCACCCCTCCACTTT. Its protein is CASSLYGGGNSPLHF.

This clonotype was seen at least ten times. The chain recombines TRBV7-2 with TRBJ2-1, with no clear D. Trimming removed 2 bases from V and 10 bases from J, with 9 bases in between. The CDR3 loop spans 12 amino acids. Germline V gives CDR1 SGHTA, CDR2 FQGNSA. CDR3 DNA sequence: TGTGCCAGCAGCTTAACCCCCCAAGAGCAGTTCTTC. Encoded protein: CASSLTPQEQFF.

In its sample, this clonotype was seen a few times. The chain uses TRBV29-1 and TRBJ2-7, with 12 bases matching TRBD2. This CDR3 has 14 amino acids. Germline CDR1 reads SQVTM; CDR2 reads ANQGSEA. Trimming cost V 5 bases and J 2 bases; bases outside gene matches: 4. Written as DNA, the CDR3 is TGCAGCGTTTCTAGCGGGAGGGTGGCCTACGAGCAGTACTTC. This sequence encodes CSVSSGRVAYEQYF.

The chain's CDR3 is CATSDLGGLAGPYHETQYF. CDR3 nucleotides: TGTGCCACCAGTGATTTAGGAGGACTAGCGGGCCCTTATCATGAGACGCAGTATTTT. The chain carries TRBV24-1 and TRBJ2-3; TRBD2 matches at 11 bases. Germline V gene lookup returns CDR1 KGHDR and CDR2 SFDVKD. The CDR3 runs 19 residues. The ends lost 1 base at V and 9 bases at J; junction bases unmatched: 17.

This clonotype was seen only a few times. The chain links TRBV5-6 to TRBJ2-2; D might be TRBD1 or TRBD2, each matching 5 bases. Germline CDR1 and CDR2: SGHDT and YYEEEE. V was clipped by 2 bases and J by 8 bases, with 19 bases between them. The CDR3 covers 16 residues. CDR3 DNA: TGTGCCAGCAGCTTTTACGGGGCGCGAACACTTGGGGAGCTGTTTTTT. Translation: CASSFYGARTLGELFF.

The sample holds many counts of this clonotype. The V and J genes are TRBV11-2 and TRBJ2-7; 10 bases map to TRBD1. The germline gives CDR1 SGHAT, CDR2 FQNNGV. J gave up 2 bases and V 1 base, and 11 bases lay outside the gene matches. This CDR3 comprises 18 residues. CDR3 DNA sequence: TGTGCCAGCAGCTTAGGGGTCCCCGGGACAGGGGCCCCCTACGAGCAGTACTTC. Translated, it gives CASSLGVPGTGAPYEQYF.

This CDR3 is CASSQSGLASDTQYF. The CDR3, as DNA: TGTGCCAGCAGCCAATCTGGGCTAGCCTCAGATACGCAGTATTTT. The V gene is TRBV7-3, the J gene TRBJ2-3; TRBD2 is a possible D gene (5 bases). Germline-derived CDR1 and CDR2 are SGHTA and FQGTGA. Trimming left V 5 bases short and J 4 bases short, with 16 bases between. The CDR3 is 15 residues long.

Concerning this clonotype: This may come from a read error, since a much larger clone is one base off. As DNA, the CDR3 is TGTGCCAGCATTCCGACTAGCGGGATGGGGGAGGCCCAGTACTTC. Translated: CASIPTSGMGEAQYF. V and J are TRBV6-1 and TRBJ2-5; 11 positions agree with TRBD2. The V gene end was trimmed by 7 bases and the J gene end by 9 bases; junction bases not matched to a gene: 13. Germline V gene data show CDR1 as MNHNS and CDR2 as SASEGT. The CDR3 runs to 15 residues.

This clonotype was counted ten times or more. This rearrangement joins TRBV30 to TRBJ1-1; 10 positions match TRBD1. The CDR3 is 14 amino acids. V shed 1 base and J 6 bases; nucleotides not matched to a gene: 5. CDR1 is GTSNPN, CDR2 SVGIG, per germline (reference sequence). In DNA, the CDR3 is TGTGCCTGGAGTGGGGACAGGGGAGGTCCTGAAGCTTTCTTT. Protein product: CAWSGDRGGPEAFF.

V and J are TRBV6-6 and TRBJ1-6; D remains unclear. CDR1 is MNHNY and CDR2 is SVGAGI in the germline V gene (reference sequence). Trimming removed 0 bases at V and 6 bases at J, with 12 bases between. CDR3 length equals 16 residues. The CDR3 DNA follows: TGTGCCAGCAGTTACTCGACAACCTCTCGTAATTCACCCCTCCACTTT. Encoded protein: CASSYSTTSRNSPLHF.

This clonotype has ten or more counts. This rearrangement joins TRBV7-2 to TRBJ2-7; D gene unclear. Germline loops: CDR1 SGHTA, CDR2 FQGNSA. The V and J ends lost 5 bases and 7 bases respectively, with 18 bases between them. The CDR3 spans 14 residues. The CDR3 region is CASSDSALQQEQYF. The CDR3 DNA reads TGTGCCAGCAGCGACTCAGCGCTCCAACAGGAGCAGTACTTC.

This clonotype came up many times. The chain couples TRBV6-2 or TRBV6-3 to TRBJ2-3; 11 bases map to TRBD2. This CDR3 spans 17 amino acids. V lost 6 bases, J lost 5 bases, and 13 bases stayed unmatched. Per the germline V gene, CDR1 is MNHEY and CDR2 is SVGEGT. Here the CDR3 DNA reads TGTGCCAGCAGACCCAAGGGACTAGCGGAGAGAGGAGATACGCAGTATTTT. Protein product: CASRPKGLAERGDTQYF.

This clonotype was counted ten times or more. The chain joins TRBV11-2 to TRBJ2-7, with 9 nucleotides matching TRBD1. There are 14 residues in the CDR3. With 4 bases clipped from V and 3 bases from J, the junction kept 4 bases outside the gene matches. Germline CDR1 SGHAT, CDR2 FQNNGV. The DNA of the CDR3 is TGTGCCAGCAGCTACCAGACAGGGGGCTACGAGCAGTACTTC. Protein: CASSYQTGGYEQYF.

This clonotype occurred many times. This rearrangement joins TRBV3-1 to TRBJ1-2, with a tentative D call TRBD1 (5 bases). The CDR3 covers 16 residues. Per germline, CDR1 LGHDT and CDR2 YNNKEL (reference sequence). The ends were cut back, 0 bases at V and 4 bases at J, with 15 bases in the middle. The CDR3 nucleotides are TGTGCCAGCAGCCAAGAAACACAGGCTGGCGGCTATGGCTACACCTTC. Encoded protein: CASSQETQAGGYGYTF.

This clonotype was observed many times. The J gene is TRBJ1-5, the V gene TRBV7-9; TRBD1 aligns across 9 bases. The CDR3 extends over 17 amino acids. Germline CDR1 reads SEHNR; CDR2 reads FQNEAQ (reference sequence). V shed 5 bases and J 2 bases; nucleotides not matched to a gene: 10. CDR3 loop: CASSPDRGTGGNQPQHF. In DNA form, the CDR3 reads TGTGCCAGCAGCCCGGACAGGGGAACGGGGGGCAATCAGCCCCAGCATTTT. Full variable domain (rest looked up from reference TRBV7-9 and TRBJ1-5): DTGVSQNPRHKITKRGQNVTFRCDPISEHNRLYWYRQTLGQGPEFLTYFQNEAQLEKSRLLSDRFSAERPKGSFSTLEIQRTEQGDSAMYLCASSPDRGTGGNQPQHFGDGTRLSIL.

This clonotype was seen ten or more times. J is TRBJ1-1 and V is TRBV27, with D hard to call. This CDR3 has 14 residues. Looked up from germline, CDR1 is MNHEY and CDR2 is SMNVEV (reference sequence). With 3 bases removed from V and 1 base from J, the gap between germline ends came to 9 bases. The CDR3 here is CASSFIRENTEAFF. Here the CDR3 DNA reads TGTGCCAGCAGTTTTATCCGGGAGAACACTGAAGCTTTCTTT.

There are many counts of this clonotype. The J gene is TRBJ1-1, the V gene TRBV10-3; no definite D call. This CDR3 is 15 amino acids long. Germline V gene sequence: CDR1 ENHRY, CDR2 SYGVKD. Trimming cost V 0 bases and J 1 base, with 9 bases left between them. CDR3 nucleotide sequence: TGTGCCATCAGTGAGTCGATGGCAGGGAACACTGAAGCTTTCTTT. This sequence encodes CAISESMAGNTEAFF.

This clonotype was seen ten or more times. CDR3 coding DNA: TGTGCCAGCAGCTTCCTCGGACTAGCGGTAAAAACCTACGAGCAGTACTTC. Translation: CASSFLGLAVKTYEQYF. J is TRBJ2-7 and V is TRBV11-2; TRBD2 matches 10 bases. The length of the CDR3 is 17 residues. Germline assignment: CDR1 SGHAT and CDR2 FQNNGV. With 3 bases clipped from V and 2 bases from J, the junction kept 10 bases outside the gene matches.

This clonotype came up many times. The CDR3 reads CASSQRAGNTIYF. The DNA of the CDR3 is TGTGCCAGCAGCCAAAGGGCCGGAAACACCATATATTTT. The chain employs TRBV3-1 and TRBJ1-3; D not resolved. The ends were cut back, 2 bases at V and 4 bases at J, with 6 bases in the middle. The CDR3 spans 13 residues. Germline CDR1 and CDR2: LGHDT and YNNKEL (reference sequence).